These 17 T cell receptor beta chains were all obtained from the same sample, sequenced in a study of CD8+ T cells in alopecia areata. Extracted RNA was reverse transcribed, and the resulting cDNA served as sequencing template. The protocol was immunoSEQ multiplex PCR, while the TCRdb copy is restricted to in-frame clones and leaves out a portion. The data contain 98,000 or so clones, approximately 59% of them singletons. The sample comprised CD8+ T cells sorted from blood. These receptors all stem from a human donor in good health.

The V call is TRBV4-3, the J call TRBJ2-2; D is uncertain. Germline CDR1 is LGHNA and CDR2 is YSLEER. Deletions cut 3 bases from V and 6 bases from J, with 11 bases between. There are 14 residues in the CDR3. CDR3 loop: CASSQGTGAGELFF. Written as DNA, the CDR3 is TGCGCCAGCAGCCAGGGAACGGGTGCCGGGGAGCTGTTTTTT.

This clone was seen a few times. The V and J genes are TRBV5-6 and TRBJ2-7, with D possibly called TRBD1 or TRBD2 (5 bases each). Germline CDR1 is SGHDT and CDR2 is YYEEEE. The length of the CDR3 is 14 residues. V lost 4 bases and J lost 4, with 15 bases in between. CDR3 sequence: CASSPGTELYEQYF. As DNA, the CDR3 is TGTGCCAGCAGCCCGGGGACGGAACTGTACGAGCAGTACTTC.

This chain uses TRBV7-3 with TRBJ2-2; D is perhaps TRBD1 (5 bases). Germline CDR1 and CDR2: SGHTA and FQGTGA. CDR3 length: 14 amino acids. Trimming stripped 6 bases from V and 6 bases from J, with 14 bases between. CDR3: CASRLQAFAGELFF. The CDR3 DNA is TGTGCCAGCAGACTACAGGCTTTTGCCGGGGAGCTGTTTTTT. The full variable domain, in which reference TRBV7-3 and TRBJ2-2 provide the parts outside the CDR3, is GAGVSQTPSNKVTEKGKYVELRCDPISGHTALYWYRQSLGQGPEFLIYFQGTGAADDSGLPNDRFFAVRPEGSVSTLKIQRTERGDSAVYLCASRLQAFAGELFFGEGSRLTVL.

This clone has only a few counts. V usage is TRBV13 and J usage is TRBJ2-6; 10 bases map to TRBD2. Per germline, CDR1 PRHDT and CDR2 FYEKMQ (reference sequence). The CDR3 contains 18 residues. With V trimmed by 5 bases and J by 0 bases, 7 bases remained unmatched. CDR3 bases: TGTGCCAGCAGCATTAGCGGGGGGCTTCACTCTGGGGCCAACGTCCTGACTTTC. Translated, it gives CASSISGGLHSGANVLTF. Variable domain in full (rest from reference TRBV13 and TRBJ2-6): AAGVIQSPRHLIKEKRETATLKCYPIPRHDTVYWYQQGPGQDPQFLISFYEKMQSDKGSIPDRFSAQQFSDYHSELNMSSLELGDSALYFCASSISGGLHSGANVLTFGAGSRLTVL.

This clone appeared a few times. The chain carries TRBV4-1 and TRBJ1-1; D is unresolved. Trimming took off 0 bases at V and 7 bases at J, with 9 bases between the two ends. Germline V gene lookup returns CDR1 MGHRA and CDR2 YSYEKL. The CDR3 sequence is 13 residues long. The CDR3 loop reads CASSQDTTDEAFF. Written as DNA, the CDR3 is TGCGCCAGCAGCCAAGATACTACAGATGAAGCTTTCTTT.

The chain carries TRBV5-4 and TRBJ2-7; D ambiguous. Trimming stripped 1 base from V and 0 bases from J, with 8 bases between. Looked up from germline, CDR1 is SGHNT and CDR2 is YYREEE (reference sequence). The CDR3 sequence is 14 residues long. The CDR3 DNA is TGTGCCAGCAGCTTGTGGTCTTCCTCCTACGAGCAGTACTTC. Amino acids: CASSLWSSSYEQYF.

The V call is TRBV6-6, the J call TRBJ2-5; 8 positions match TRBD2. The CDR3 extends over 15 amino acids. Trimming cost V 1 base and J 5 bases; bases outside gene matches: 6. Germline V gene sequence: CDR1 MNHNY, CDR2 SVGAGI (reference sequence). CDR3 in DNA: TGTGCCAGCAGTTACTGGCGGGGGGACGATGAGACCCAGTACTTC. Its translation is CASSYWRGDDETQYF.

The J gene is TRBJ2-1, the V gene TRBV6-1; 9 nucleotides agree with TRBD2. Trimming cost V 0 bases and J 8 bases; bases outside gene matches: 5. The germline gives CDR1 MNHNS, CDR2 SASEGT. This CDR3 is built from 15 residues. In nucleotides, the CDR3 is TGTGCCAGCAGTGAAGCGGCGGGGGGGCAAGATGAGCAGTTCTTC. Its translation is CASSEAAGGQDEQFF.

The chain carries TRBV29-1 and TRBJ1-3, with D tentatively TRBD1 (5 bases). The CDR3 covers 13 residues. The V gene's germline CDR1 is SQVTM and CDR2 ANQGSEA. The germline V and J ends were trimmed by 3 bases and 0 bases, with 6 bases remaining between them. The CDR3 DNA follows: TGCAGCGTTGAGGGGGGCTCTGGAAACACCATATATTTT. The encoded protein is CSVEGGSGNTIYF.

This clone has a handful of counts. This rearrangement joins TRBV29-1 to TRBJ1-1, with D possibly matching TRBD1 (5 bases). V was trimmed by 7 bases and J by 11 bases, leaving 17 bases between them. Germline-derived CDR1 and CDR2 are SQVTM and ANQGSEA. The CDR3 sequence is 11 residues long. CDR3 in DNA: TGCAGCGCCCCATGGGGCGGGAATGCTTTCTTT. It specifies CSAPWGGNAFF.

V is TRBV7-9 and J is TRBJ2-7; 9 bases match TRBD1. V shed 5 bases, J shed 2 bases, and the junction held 4 bases outside the gene matches. CDR3 size: 14 residues. Germline-derived CDR1 and CDR2 are SEHNR and FQNEAQ (reference sequence). The CDR3 is CASSPRDRAYEQYF. CDR3 DNA sequence: TGTGCCAGCAGCCCTAGGGACAGGGCCTACGAGCAGTACTTC. Looking up the rest from reference TRBV7-9 and TRBJ2-7 gives the full variable domain: DTGVSQNPRHKITKRGQNVTFRCDPISEHNRLYWYRQTLGQGPEFLTYFQNEAQLEKSRLLSDRFSAERPKGSFSTLEIQRTEQGDSAMYLCASSPRDRAYEQYFGPGTRLTVT.

V usage is TRBV6-4 and J usage is TRBJ2-3; 11 bases are a match to TRBD2. CDR3 length: 15 residues. CDR1 and CDR2 from the germline V gene are MRHNA and SNTAGT. Losses at the gene ends were 6 bases for V and 2 bases for J; bases not matched to a gene: 4. Written as DNA, the CDR3 is TGTGCCAGCAGGACGACTAGCGGGATCACAGATACGCAGTATTTT. Translation gives CASRTTSGITDTQYF.

This chain connects TRBV13 to TRBJ2-1; the D gene is possibly TRBD2 (7 bases). Germline assignment: CDR1 PRHDT and CDR2 FYEKMQ (reference sequence). The CDR3 contains 13 residues. Trimming removed 7 bases from V and 8 bases from J, with 15 bases in between. In nucleotides, the CDR3 is TGTGCCAGCACTGAACGGGGGGCCCATGAGCAGTTCTTC. Encoded protein: CASTERGAHEQFF.

This clone showed up just a few times. The chain carries TRBV28 and TRBJ1-5; a weak D match, TRBD1 (5 bases). This CDR3 has 15 amino acids. V gave up 6 bases and J gave up 3 bases, with 15 bases separating them. Germline values: CDR1 MDHEN, CDR2 SYDVKM. CDR3 region: CASSAVGGVNQPQHF. The CDR3 coding sequence is TGTGCCAGCAGCGCGGTCGGGGGGGTCAATCAGCCCCAGCATTTT.

This clone appeared a few times. Other DNA sequences in this specimen translate into the identical CDR3. The rearrangement links TRBV5-6 to TRBJ2-3; TRBD1 or TRBD2 may be the D gene (5 bases each). The germline gives CDR1 SGHDT, CDR2 YYEEEE. This CDR3 has 12 amino acids. V dropped 4 bases and J dropped 4 bases, with 7 bases sitting between them. CDR3 nucleotides: TGTGCCAGCAGCCCGGGACCAGATACGCAGTATTTT. Residues: CASSPGPDTQYF. Looking up the rest from reference TRBV5-6 and TRBJ2-3 gives the full variable domain: DAGVTQSPTHLIKTRGQQVTLRCSPKSGHDTVSWYQQALGQGPQFIFQYYEEEERQRGNFPDRFSGHQFPNYSSELNVNALLLGDSALYLCASSPGPDTQYFGPGTRLTVL.

This clone was counted a few times. The chain employs TRBV27 and TRBJ2-2; D gene ambiguous. This CDR3 has 15 amino acids. V was shortened by 3 bases and J by 5 bases, with 13 bases between the two germline ends. Germline values: CDR1 MNHEY, CDR2 SMNVEV (reference sequence). CDR3 residues: CASSFGPTGTGELFF. DNA of the CDR3: TGTGCCAGCAGTTTCGGACCAACCGGAACCGGGGAGCTGTTTTTT.

The chain is built from TRBV15 and TRBJ2-5; D possibly corresponds to TRBD1 (5 bases). The CDR3 extends over 13 amino acids. Deletions cut 6 bases from V and 3 bases from J, with 11 bases between. Germline lookup yields CDR1 LNHNV and CDR2 YYDKDF (reference sequence). The CDR3 reads CATRKDSEETQYF. CDR3 nucleotide sequence: TGTGCCACCAGAAAAGACAGTGAAGAGACCCAGTACTTC.